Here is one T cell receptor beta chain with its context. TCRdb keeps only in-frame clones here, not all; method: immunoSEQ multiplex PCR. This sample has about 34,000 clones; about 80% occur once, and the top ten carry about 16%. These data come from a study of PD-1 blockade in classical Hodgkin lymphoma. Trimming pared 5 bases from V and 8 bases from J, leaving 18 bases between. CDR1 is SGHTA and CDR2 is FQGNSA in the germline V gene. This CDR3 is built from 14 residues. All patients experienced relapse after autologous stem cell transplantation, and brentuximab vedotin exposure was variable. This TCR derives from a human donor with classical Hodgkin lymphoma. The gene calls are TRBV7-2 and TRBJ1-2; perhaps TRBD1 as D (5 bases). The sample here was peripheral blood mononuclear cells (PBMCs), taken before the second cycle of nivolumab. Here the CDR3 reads CASSHSGGAGGYTF. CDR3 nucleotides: TGTGCCAGCAGCCATTCCGGAGGGGCTGGAGGCTACACCTTC.